One sample yielded the 18 T cell receptor beta chains listed below, sequenced in a study of blood T cell repertoires in COVID-19 (TCRdb year 2020). Receptor libraries were prepared by the immunoSEQ multiplex PCR assay. The immuneACCESS repertoire file appears here via TCRdb, limited to in-frame rearrangements. These files lack a portion of the clones; in checked studies, under half of the deficit traces to unresolved V genes, and the cause of the others is not known. The sample includes 250,000 or so clones, with roughly 87% observed a single time. 4% to 5% of the sample lies in the top ten. The sequencing sample was made of peripheral blood. These receptor sequences come from a woman between 40 and 50 years old who had recovered from COVID-19.

This clone was picked up a small number of times. The gene calls are TRBV2 and TRBJ2-2; 10 bases align to TRBD2. The junction had 6 bases not matched to a gene; V was cut back by 6 bases and J by 5 bases. This CDR3 is built from 15 residues. Per germline, CDR1 SNHLY and CDR2 FYNNEI. CDR3 nucleotide sequence: TGTGCCAGCAGGGCAGCGGGAGGGCCGACCGGGGAGCTGTTTTTT. Translated: CASRAAGGPTGELFF.

The genes are TRBV13 and TRBJ2-5; TRBD2 is a possible D gene (6 bases). Trimming shortened V by 5 bases and J by 4 bases, and 32 bases separated the two germline ends. Germline CDR1 is PRHDT and CDR2 is FYEKMQ (reference sequence). CDR3 length equals 20 residues. CDR3 sequence (DNA): TGTGCCAGCAGCCGACTCGATATTCAGGGTGGCGGGGCCTTGATAGAGACCCAGTACTTC. Protein sequence: CASSRLDIQGGGALIETQYF.

This clone was found a few times. Additional DNA sequences in this sample encode the identical CDR3. This sequence joins TRBV2 and TRBJ1-1; D is perhaps TRBD1 (5 bases). CDR1 is SNHLY, CDR2 FYNNEI, per germline. The CDR3 is 13 residues long. The V end was cut by 5 bases, the J end by 1 base, with 8 bases between. The CDR3 DNA reads TGTGCCAGCAGTTTACAGGAGAACACTGAAGCTTTCTTT. This sequence encodes CASSLQENTEAFF.

The chain carries TRBV9 and TRBJ2-3, with 8 bases identical to TRBD2. Germline-derived CDR1 and CDR2 are SGDLS and YYNGEE. J lost 4 bases, V lost 0 bases, and 4 bases had no gene match. This CDR3 is 15 amino acids long. DNA of the CDR3: TGTGCCAGCAGCGTAGGGCTAGCGGGTTCAGATACGCAGTATTTT. Translating gives CASSVGLAGSDTQYF. Full variable domain (remainder filled in from reference TRBV9 and TRBJ2-3): DSGVTQTPKHLITATGQRVTLRCSPRSGDLSVYWYQQSLDQGLQFLIQYYNGEERAKGNILERFSAQQFPDLHSELNLSSLELGDSALYFCASSVGLAGSDTQYFGPGTRLTVL.

The DNA of the CDR3 is TGTGCCAGTAGTTCCGGGACAGGGGACACTGAAGCTTTCTTT. This gives the protein CASSSGTGDTEAFF. The chain is built from TRBV19 and TRBJ1-1; 10 bases are shared with TRBD1. Per germline, CDR1 LNHDA and CDR2 SQIVND (reference sequence). The ends lost 5 bases at V and 3 bases at J; junction bases unmatched: 3. This CDR3 has 14 amino acids.

The CDR3, as DNA: TGTGCCAGCAGCCTTGTGACAGGGCCGGGCTACACCTTC. It is translated as CASSLVTGPGYTF. This rearrangement joins TRBV5-4 to TRBJ1-2, with 7 bases aligning to TRBD1. CDR1 is SGHNT and CDR2 is YYREEE in the germline V gene (reference sequence). The CDR3 runs to 13 residues. The V and J ends lost 4 bases and 8 bases, in that order; junction bases with no gene match: 8.

V and J are TRBV5-6 and TRBJ2-7; 8 nucleotides agree with TRBD1. V lost 2 bases, J lost 5 bases, and 9 bases stayed unmatched. This CDR3 is 15 amino acids long. Germline assignment: CDR1 SGHDT and CDR2 YYEEEE. CDR3 in DNA: TGTGCCAGCAGCTTACCCGGGACAGGTAGTGACGAGCAGTACTTC. Translated, it gives CASSLPGTGSDEQYF.

V is TRBV6-5 and J is TRBJ1-4, with D perhaps matching TRBD1 (6 bases). The CDR3 loop spans 13 amino acids. Germline-derived CDR1 and CDR2 are MNHEY and SVGAGI. The ends were cut back, 6 bases at V and 4 bases at J, with 9 bases in the middle. CDR3 nucleotide sequence: TGTGCCAGCAGAAACAGGGATAATGAAAAACTGTTTTTT. Its protein is CASRNRDNEKLFF.

The rearrangement links TRBV19 to TRBJ1-5; D is undetermined. Trimming removed 6 bases from V and 0 bases from J, with 12 bases in between. CDR1 and CDR2 from the germline V gene are LNHDA and SQIVND (reference sequence). The CDR3 loop spans 15 amino acids. Here the CDR3 DNA reads TGTGCCAGTAGGCAGTCAGTAAATAGCAATCAGCCCCAGCATTTT. Translation gives CASRQSVNSNQPQHF.

The chain recombines TRBV6-5 with TRBJ2-1; 7 nucleotides align to TRBD2. This CDR3 is built from 16 residues. CDR1 MNHEY and CDR2 SVGAGI come from the germline V gene. V lost 2 bases, J lost 7 bases, and 11 bases stayed unmatched. The CDR3 DNA sequence: TGTGCCAGCAGTTACAACTATTGGACTAGTGAGAATGAGCAGTTCTTC. Translation: CASSYNYWTSENEQFF.

The rearrangement links TRBV4-2 to TRBJ2-7, with 8 bases identical to TRBD2. The CDR3 is made up of 14 amino acids. Germline CDR1 and CDR2: LGHNA and YNFKEQ. With V trimmed by 3 bases and J by 7 bases, 8 bases remained unmatched. The CDR3 here is CASSHDSGVGEQYF. Here the CDR3 DNA reads TGTGCCAGCAGCCATGATAGCGGGGTTGGGGAGCAGTACTTC.

The rearrangement uses TRBV5-1 and TRBJ2-2, with D hard to call. Germline CDR1 reads SGHRS; CDR2 reads YFSETQ. The CDR3 extends over 15 amino acids. V lost 4 bases and J lost 2, with 12 bases in between. The CDR3 loop is CASSLLSPNTGELFF. CDR3 coding DNA: TGCGCCAGCAGCCTGCTGAGCCCTAACACCGGGGAGCTGTTTTTT. The whole variable domain, filled in from reference TRBV5-1 and TRBJ2-2, reads KAGVTQTPRYLIKTRGQQVTLSCSPISGHRSVSWYQQTPGQGLQFLFEYFSETQRNKGNFPGRFSGRQFSNSRSEMNVSTLELGDSALYLCASSLLSPNTGELFFGEGSRLTVL.

The rearrangement uses TRBV3-1 (or the pseudogene TRBV3-2) and TRBJ2-2, with D hard to call. CDR1 and CDR2 (germline): LGHDT, YNNKEL (reference sequence). The CDR3 spans 14 residues. Trimming stripped 4 bases from V and 4 bases from J, with 10 bases between. The CDR3: CASSPPISTGELFF. The CDR3 nucleotides read TGTGCCAGCAGCCCTCCTATAAGCACCGGGGAGCTGTTTTTT.

The chain combines TRBV5-1 with TRBJ1-6, with 7 bases aligning to TRBD1. Germline CDR1 reads SGHRS; CDR2 reads YFSETQ. V dropped 0 bases and J dropped 5; count of bases not matched to a gene: 2. The CDR3 is 15 residues long. The CDR3 sequence: CASSLAGTDNSPLHF. CDR3 DNA: TGCGCCAGCAGCTTGGCCGGGACAGATAATTCACCCCTCCACTTT.

This clone has just one count. The chain recombines TRBV29-1 with TRBJ1-1, with 7 positions matching TRBD1. V trimming: 7 bases; J trimming: 3 bases; junction bases outside the gene matches: 5. Germline V gene sequence: CDR1 SQVTM, CDR2 ANQGSEA. The CDR3 sequence is 12 residues long. Written as DNA, the CDR3 is TGCAGCGCCGGACAGGAATACACTGAAGCTTTCTTT. It is translated as CSAGQEYTEAFF.

This clone was detected only once. The genes are TRBV7-9 and TRBJ1-4; possibly TRBD1 for D (6 bases). In germline, CDR1 is SEHNR, CDR2 FQNEAQ (reference sequence). This CDR3 has 14 amino acids. V lost 1 base to trimming and J lost 8 bases, with 11 bases between them. The CDR3 reads CASSLVEGTEKLFF. DNA for the CDR3: TGTGCCAGCAGCTTAGTAGAGGGGACAGAAAAACTGTTTTTT.

The rearrangement joins TRBV3-1 (or the pseudogene TRBV3-2) to TRBJ2-3; D is ambiguous. The CDR3 is 15 amino acids. V lost 1 base, J lost 5 bases, and 13 bases lay in between. Germline V lookup: CDR1 LGHDT, CDR2 YNNKEL (reference sequence). The chain's CDR3 is CASSQAGITRDTQYF. The CDR3, as DNA: TGTGCCAGCAGCCAAGCAGGCATAACGAGAGATACGCAGTATTTT.

The chain combines TRBV9 with TRBJ2-2; 9 bases fit TRBD1. CDR3 length: 19 amino acids. The V gene end was trimmed by 0 bases and the J gene end by 5 bases; junction bases not matched to a gene: 14. Germline assignment: CDR1 SGDLS and CDR2 YYNGEE. Here the CDR3 DNA reads TGTGCCAGCAGCGTAGAGTACAAGGGCCCGGGACAGGGAACCGGGGAGCTGTTTTTT. It is translated as CASSVEYKGPGQGTGELFF.